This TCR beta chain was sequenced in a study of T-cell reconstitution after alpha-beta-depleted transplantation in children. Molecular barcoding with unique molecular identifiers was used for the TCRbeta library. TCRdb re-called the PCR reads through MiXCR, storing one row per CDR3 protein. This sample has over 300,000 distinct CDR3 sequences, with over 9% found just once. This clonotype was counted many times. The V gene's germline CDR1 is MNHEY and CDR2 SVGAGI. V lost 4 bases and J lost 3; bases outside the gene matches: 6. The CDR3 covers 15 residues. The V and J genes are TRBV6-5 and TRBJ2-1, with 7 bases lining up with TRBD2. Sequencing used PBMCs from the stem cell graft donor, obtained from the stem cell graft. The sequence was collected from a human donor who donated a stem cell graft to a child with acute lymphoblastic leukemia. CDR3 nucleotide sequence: TGTGCCAGCAGTTCTAGCGGAGGGATCTACAATGAGCAGTTCTTC. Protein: CASSSSGGIYNEQFF.